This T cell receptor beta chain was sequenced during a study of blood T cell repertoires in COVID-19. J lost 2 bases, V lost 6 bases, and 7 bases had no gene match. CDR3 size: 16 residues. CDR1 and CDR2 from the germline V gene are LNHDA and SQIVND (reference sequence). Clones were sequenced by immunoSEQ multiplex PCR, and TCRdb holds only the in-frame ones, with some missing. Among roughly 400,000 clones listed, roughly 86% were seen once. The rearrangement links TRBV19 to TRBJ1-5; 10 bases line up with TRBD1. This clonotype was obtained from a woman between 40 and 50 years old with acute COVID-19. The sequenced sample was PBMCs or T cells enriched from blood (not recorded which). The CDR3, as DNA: TGTGCCAGTAGCCCTAGGACAGGGGGAGGCAATCAGCCCCAGCATTTT. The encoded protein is CASSPRTGGGNQPQHF.